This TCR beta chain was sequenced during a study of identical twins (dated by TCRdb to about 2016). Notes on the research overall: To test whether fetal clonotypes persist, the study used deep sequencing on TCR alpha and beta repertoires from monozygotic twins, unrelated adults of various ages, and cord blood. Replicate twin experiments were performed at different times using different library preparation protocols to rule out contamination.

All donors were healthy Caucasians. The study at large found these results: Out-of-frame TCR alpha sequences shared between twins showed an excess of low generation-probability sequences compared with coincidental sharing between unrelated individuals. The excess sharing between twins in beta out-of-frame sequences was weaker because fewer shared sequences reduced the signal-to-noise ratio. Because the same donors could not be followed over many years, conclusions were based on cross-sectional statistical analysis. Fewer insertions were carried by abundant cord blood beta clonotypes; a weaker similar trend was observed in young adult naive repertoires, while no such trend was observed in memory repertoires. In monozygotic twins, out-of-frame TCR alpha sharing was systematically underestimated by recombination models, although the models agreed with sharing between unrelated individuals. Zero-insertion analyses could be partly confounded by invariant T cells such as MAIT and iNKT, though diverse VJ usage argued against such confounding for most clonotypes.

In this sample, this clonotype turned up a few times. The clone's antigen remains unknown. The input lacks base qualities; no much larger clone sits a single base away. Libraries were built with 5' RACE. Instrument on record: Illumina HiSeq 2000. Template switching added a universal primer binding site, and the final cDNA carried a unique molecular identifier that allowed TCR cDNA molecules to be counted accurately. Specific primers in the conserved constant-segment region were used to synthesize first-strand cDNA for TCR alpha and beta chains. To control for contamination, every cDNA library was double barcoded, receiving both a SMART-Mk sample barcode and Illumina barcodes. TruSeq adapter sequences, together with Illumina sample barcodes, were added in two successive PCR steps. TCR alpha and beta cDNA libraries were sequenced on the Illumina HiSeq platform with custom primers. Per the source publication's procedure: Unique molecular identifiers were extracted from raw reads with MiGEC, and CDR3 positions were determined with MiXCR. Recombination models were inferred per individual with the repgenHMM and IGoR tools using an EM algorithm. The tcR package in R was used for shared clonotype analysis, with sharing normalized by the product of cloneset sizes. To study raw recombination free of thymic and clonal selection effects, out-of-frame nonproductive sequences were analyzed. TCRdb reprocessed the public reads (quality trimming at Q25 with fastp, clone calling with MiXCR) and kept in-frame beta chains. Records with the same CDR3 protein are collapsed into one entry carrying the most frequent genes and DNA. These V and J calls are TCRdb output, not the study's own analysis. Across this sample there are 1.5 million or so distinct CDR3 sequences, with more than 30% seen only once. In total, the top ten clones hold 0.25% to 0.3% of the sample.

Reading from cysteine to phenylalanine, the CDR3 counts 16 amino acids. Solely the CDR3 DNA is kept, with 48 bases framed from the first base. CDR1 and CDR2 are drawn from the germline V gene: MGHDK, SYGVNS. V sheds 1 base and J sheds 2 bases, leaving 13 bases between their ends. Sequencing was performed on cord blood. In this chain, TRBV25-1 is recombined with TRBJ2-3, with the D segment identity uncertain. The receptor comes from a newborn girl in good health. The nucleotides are TGTGCCAGCAGTGAATCAAGGGCGACGTACACAGATACGCAGTATTTT. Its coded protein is CASSESRATYTDTQYF.